Each of the 21 T cell receptor beta chains below was sequenced from the same sample in a study of metastatic and nonmetastatic thyroid tumors. TCRdb re-called the PCR reads through MiXCR. The table records approximately 70,000 clones, about 3.8% of them present only once. No patient had received any treatment before thyroid surgery. Sequenced material: blood. The receptors come from a female donor with papillary thyroid cancer or a benign thyroid nodule (not recorded which). Some clones in this sample may be carry-over from other donors' samples.

This clone came up many times. This sequence joins TRBV19 and TRBJ1-1, with 9 bases matching TRBD1. This CDR3 region has 13 residues. After removal of 1 base from V and 11 bases from J, the junction contained 5 bases not matched to a gene. Germline CDR1 reads LNHDA; CDR2 reads SQIVND (reference sequence). In DNA, the CDR3 is TGTGCCAGTAGTATAGGAAGGGACAGGGCGGCTTTCTTT. Translated, it gives CASSIGRDRAAFF.

This clone was found a few times. A read error may explain this, as a much larger clone is one base away. The same CDR3 also results from other DNA sequences found in this sample. The rearrangement uses TRBV10-3 and TRBJ1-3, with D maybe TRBD1 (6 bases). There are 18 residues in the CDR3. V dropped 3 bases and J dropped 5 bases, with 23 bases sitting between them. The germline V gene encodes CDR1 ENHRY and CDR2 SYGVKD. This CDR3 is CAISEGQGPVRGRNTIYF. The DNA of the CDR3 is TGTGCCATCAGTGAAGGTCAGGGGCCGGTCCGCGGGCGAAACACCATATATTTT.

This clone was counted ten times or more. V usage is TRBV7-2 and J usage is TRBJ2-1, with 9 positions matching TRBD2. With 0 bases clipped from V and 10 bases from J, the junction kept 10 bases outside the gene matches. The CDR3 contains 16 residues. Germline values: CDR1 SGHTA, CDR2 FQGNSA. The CDR3 sequence: CASSLALGLARGEQFF. DNA for the CDR3: TGTGCCAGCAGCTTAGCGCTGGGACTAGCACGGGGGGAGCAGTTCTTC.

For this clone: A much larger clone differs from this one at a single base, so this may be a read error. The rearrangement joins TRBV28 to TRBJ2-4, with 8 bases matching TRBD2. CDR3 length: 16 residues. Germline CDR1 is MDHEN and CDR2 is SYDVKM. With V trimmed by 4 bases and J by 0 bases, 5 bases remained unmatched. CDR3 sequence reads: CASSSGGVAAKNIQYF. CDR3 nucleotides: TGTGCCAGCAGTTCCGGGGGGGTCGCAGCCAAAAACATTCAGTACTTC.

This clone was observed many times. V usage is TRBV30 and J usage is TRBJ1-6, with D tentatively TRBD1 (6 bases). Trimming removed 4 bases from V and 10 bases from J, with 14 bases in between. CDR1 and CDR2 from the germline V gene are GTSNPN and SVGIG (reference sequence). CDR3 size: 13 residues. CDR3 in DNA: TGTGCCTGGAATCAGGGGTTAGGATCACCCCTCCACTTT. Protein: CAWNQGLGSPLHF.

Remarks on this clone: Sequence at one end of the junction differs from germline and may be a read error. V gene TRBV19 combines with J gene TRBJ1-2, with 10 nucleotides matching TRBD1. Germline V lookup: CDR1 LNHDA, CDR2 SQIVND (reference sequence). The CDR3 runs 14 residues. This CDR3 reads CASSNTDRGRAYTF. Here the CDR3 DNA reads TGTGCCAGTAGTAACACCGACAGGGGGCGCGCCTACACATTC.

The sample holds a few counts of this clone. The chain combines TRBV11-2 with TRBJ2-7, with D unresolved. The CDR3 has 13 residues. Per germline, CDR1 SGHAT and CDR2 FQNNGV. Trimming pared 2 bases from V and 5 bases from J, leaving 10 bases between. This chain's CDR3 is CASSLYGAHEQYF. The CDR3 region has the DNA TGTGCCAGCAGCTTATACGGCGCCCACGAGCAGTACTTC.

This clone occurred a few times. The rearrangement joins TRBV6-2 or TRBV6-3 to TRBJ1-5, with D uncertain. CDR1 is MNHEY and CDR2 is SVGEGT in the germline V gene. This CDR3 is 14 amino acids long. The V gene lost 5 bases and the J gene lost 2 bases, with 10 bases spanning the gap. DNA of the CDR3: TGTGCCAGCAGTGGGAGTGGGGGCAATCAGCCCCAGCATTTT. Residues: CASSGSGGNQPQHF.

This sequence joins TRBV7-9 and TRBJ2-1; TRBD2 is a possible D gene (6 bases). The CDR3 has 15 amino acids. V dropped 4 bases and J dropped 4 bases, with 14 bases sitting between them. Germline values: CDR1 SEHNR, CDR2 FQNEAQ (reference sequence). The CDR3 coding sequence is TGTGCCAGCAGCTCCCTAGGTAGCGGTTACAATGAGCAGTTCTTC. It encodes CASSSLGSGYNEQFF.

There are a few counts of this clone. It may be a read error: a sequence one base away is much more abundant. The same CDR3 also results from other DNA sequences found in this sample. The chain employs TRBV11-3 and TRBJ2-5, with 12 bases aligning to TRBD2. Germline V gene sequence: CDR1 SGHNT, CDR2 YENEEA. This CDR3 comprises 17 residues. J gave up 4 bases and V 1 base, and 7 bases lay outside the gene matches. The CDR3 bases are TGTGCCAGCAGCTTAGGAGTCGGACTAGCGGGACTAGAGACCCAGTACTTC. It specifies CASSLGVGLAGLETQYF.

J is TRBJ1-2 and V is TRBV5-5; D gene ambiguous. The ends were cut back, 4 bases at V and 5 bases at J, with 15 bases in the middle. CDR1 and CDR2 from the germline V gene are SGHKS and YYEKEE (reference sequence). This CDR3 is built from 14 residues. The CDR3 sequence is CASSPNIVGYGYTF. CDR3 sequence (DNA): TGTGCCAGCAGCCCAAACATCGTAGGGTATGGCTACACCTTC.

The rearrangement joins TRBV7-6 to TRBJ2-1, with D perhaps TRBD1 (5 bases). Germline V lookup: CDR1 SGHVS, CDR2 FNYEAQ. The V gene lost 1 base and the J gene lost 6 bases, with 19 bases spanning the gap. The CDR3 covers 17 residues. The CDR3 DNA follows: TGTGCCAGCAGCTTAGGTGTTTGGCAGGGTCATTTCAATGAGCAGTTCTTC. It yields the protein CASSLGVWQGHFNEQFF. The entire variable domain, with the rest obtained from reference TRBV7-6 and TRBJ2-1, is as follows: GAGVSQSPRYKVTKRGQDVALRCDPISGHVSLYWYRQALGQGPEFLTYFNYEAQQDKSGLPNDRFSAERPEGSISTLTIQRTEQRDSAMYRCASSLGVWQGHFNEQFFGPGTRLTVL.

Points on this clone: One end of the junction is discordant with germline, which a read error may explain. The CDR3 loop reads CASRITVYSNHPQHF. The CDR3 nucleotides are TGTGCCAGCAGAATTACAGTGTATAGCAATCATCCCCAGCATTTT. V and J are TRBV6-1 and TRBJ1-5; no firm D call. The CDR3 consists of 15 residues. Per the germline V gene, CDR1 is MNHNS and CDR2 is SASEGT.

The sample holds a few counts of this clone. Other DNA sequences in this specimen translate into the identical CDR3. V is TRBV18 and J is TRBJ2-5; 8 bases match TRBD2. V trimming: 3 bases; J trimming: 3 bases; junction bases outside the gene matches: 0. Germline V gives CDR1 KGHSH, CDR2 LQKENI. This CDR3 region has 13 residues. The DNA of the CDR3 is TGTGCCAGCTCACCGCGGGGGGAAGAGACCCAGTACTTC. This gives the protein CASSPRGEETQYF.

In this sample, this clone turned up many times. The gene calls are TRBV20-1 and TRBJ1-2; 10 positions agree with TRBD1. V was clipped by 1 base and J by 8 bases; unmatched bases: 10. In germline, CDR1 is DFQATT, CDR2 SNEGSKA (reference sequence). This CDR3 has 15 residues. The CDR3 loop reads CSARVRTGGLGGYTF. DNA of the CDR3: TGCAGTGCTAGAGTAAGGACAGGGGGACTTGGAGGCTACACCTTC.

This clone was counted ten times or more. The J gene is TRBJ2-5, the V gene TRBV20-1; weak D call: TRBD1 (5 bases). V was clipped by 3 bases and J by 2 bases, with 7 bases between them. This CDR3 is built from 12 residues. The germline gives CDR1 DFQATT, CDR2 SNEGSKA (reference sequence). The CDR3, as DNA: TGCAGTGCTAGGGGGCAGCAAGAGACCCAGTACTTC. Amino acids: CSARGQQETQYF.

The rearrangement uses TRBV11-1 and TRBJ2-5; no definite D call. The CDR3 is made up of 14 amino acids. Germline V gene lookup returns CDR1 SGHAT and CDR2 FQDESV (reference sequence). With 1 base removed from V and 4 bases from J, the gap between germline ends came to 10 bases. CDR3 sequence reads: CASSLEPGVETQYF. CDR3 nucleotide sequence: TGTGCCAGCAGCTTAGAACCAGGAGTAGAGACCCAGTACTTC.

V is TRBV6-1 and J is TRBJ1-2; possibly TRBD1 for D (5 bases). The CDR3 spans 13 residues. Trimming removed 11 bases from V and 7 bases from J, with 20 bases in between. Per germline, CDR1 MNHNS and CDR2 SASEGT. The CDR3 loop is CAPVGGEDGGYTF. Written as DNA, the CDR3 is TGTGCCCCGGTCGGGGGAGAGGATGGTGGCTACACCTTC.

This clone occurred a few times. V gene TRBV7-9 combines with J gene TRBJ1-3; maybe TRBD1 (6 bases). Trimming shortened V by 5 bases and J by 4 bases, and 15 bases separated the two germline ends. The germline gives CDR1 SEHNR, CDR2 FQNEAQ (reference sequence). There are 15 residues in the CDR3. CDR3 loop: CASSPPGAYGNTIYF. The DNA for the CDR3 is TGTGCCAGCAGCCCTCCAGGGGCATACGGAAACACCATATATTTT.

As to this clone: A much larger clone sits a single nucleotide away, making a read error possible. This sample also contains other DNA sequences that code for the same CDR3. The chain recombines TRBV9 with TRBJ2-3; 10 bases fit TRBD2. The CDR3 covers 16 residues. V trimming: 2 bases; J trimming: 7 bases; junction bases outside the gene matches: 10. Germline lookup yields CDR1 SGDLS and CDR2 YYNGEE. The CDR3 region has the DNA TGTGCCAGCAGCGTCACACCGGGACTAGCGACCCATACGCAGTATTTT. It encodes CASSVTPGLATHTQYF.

There are many counts of this clone. The chain joins TRBV24-1 to TRBJ2-1, with 8 bases fitting TRBD1. This CDR3 contains 17 residues. Trimming at V came to 2 bases and at J to 7 bases, leaving 12 bases not matched to a gene. The germline CDR1 and CDR2 sequences are KGHDR and SFDVKD. This CDR3 is CATSDSKHRGRSNEQFF. For the CDR3, the DNA is TGTGCCACCAGTGATTCCAAACACAGGGGGAGGTCTAATGAGCAGTTCTTC.